The clone carrying this T cell receptor beta chain came up a few times. No antigen is known for it. The sample originates from a study of molecular identifiers for immune sequencing clone quantification. Study details: Five portions were made in replicates from RNA of 20,000 or 100,000 naive CD8 cells, and four underwent sequencing. Overall study results and limits: Barcode-sharing identical TCR molecules could underestimate highly expanded clone sizes. Under 1% of molecules in naive cells, but over 97% of effector molecules, belonged to clones above 20 RNA copies.

The use of previously described methods and listed TCR primers produced the bulk TCR libraries. Via MiXCR, TCRdb re-called the PCR reads, giving one row per CDR3 protein. The profile shows about half a million distinct CDR3 sequences, around 23% of them singletons. V shed 0 bases and J shed 1 base, with 13 bases lying between them. Germline lookup yields CDR1 LGHNA and CDR2 YSLEER. The CDR3 totals 16 residues. The chain has TRBV4-3 and TRBJ2-7; possibly TRBD2 for D (6 bases). The receptor's source is a human donor in good health. Some libraries in this study had Jurkat cell RNA spiked in. What was sequenced was naive CD8+ T cells from blood, with Jurkat cell RNA spiked in. The subset here: FACS-sorted CD8+CD4-CCR7+CD45RA+ naive T cells. The CDR3 DNA reads TGCGCCAGCAGCCAAGATGTGGCGGGGACTTCCTACGAGCAGTACTTC. Encoded protein: CASSQDVAGTSYEQYF.